This T cell receptor beta chain was retrieved from a study of cytomegalovirus exposure and HLA in healthy donors (dated by TCRdb to about 2017). Broadly, across the study: An earlier analysis of some 500 of the donors reported 250 to 350 Gb of sequence data and approximately 110 million unique TCR beta sequences from 190 million or so T cells. An early release that covered around 590 HLA-typed donors contained 300 to 350 gigabases of sequencing data and some 87 million unique TCR sequences. Of the 300 to 500 genotyped donors, less than 85% were placed in the genetic ancestry cluster associated with self-reported Caucasian donors. The study aimed to test whether signatures of past pathogen exposure could be identified by cataloging public T cell receptors. Using immunosequencing, the study profiled T cell repertoires from approximately 700 subjects and related those repertoires to cytomegalovirus serostatus. A separate validation cohort of some 130 different subjects was used in addition to the 666-subject first cohort. To predict cytomegalovirus infection status, the study brought together high-throughput TCR immunosequencing, statistical association of individual TCRs with disease status, and machine learning. A later analysis re-examined previously published TCR beta repertoires from just over 650 donors and added high-resolution HLA genotyping to investigate patterns of TCR occurrence. Rather than using new phenotypic data, the later analysis identified candidate immune exposures from TCR beta sequences and from how often those sequences occurred across donors. An earlier analysis of nearly 600 of the donors applied high-throughput TCR beta sequencing to assess whether each TCR beta V gene segment acted as functional or pseudogenic. Donor age, sex, ethnicity and CMV serostatus were compiled alongside the repertoire data. Genome-wide SNP genotypes for about 60% of the roughly 670 donors were used in a later genetic analysis, which treated that subset as a discovery cohort. Every repertoire in the discovery cohort had been generated on one and the same sequencing platform. HLA typing covered class I and class II loci at four-digit resolution. The number of donors typed differed by locus, with roughly 629-640 for A, B, C, DRB1 and DQB1, roughly 550 for DQA1, approximately 570 for DPA1, and some 440 for DPB1. About five DR-DQ haplotypes were treated as single units for association and clustering because of strong linkage in the cohort. Across roughly 420 genotyped donors of the cohort, an average of roughly 230,000 unique TCR beta nucleotide sequences per donor were sequenced, and roughly a sixth of those sequences were non-productive.

The CDR3 goes from the cysteine to the phenylalanine over 14 residues. Of the read, only the CDR3 DNA is kept; its 42 bases are in frame from base 1. V is cut back by 5 bases and J by 1 base, with 4 bases in the junction unmatched. CDR1 is given as SEHNR and CDR2 as FQNEAQ, both from the germline V gene (reference sequence). About this clone itself: Its antigen is unknown. Base qualities are not recorded, but no much larger clone differs from it by a single base.

Study-wide findings and limitations: V-gene and J-gene trimming of TCR beta chains was associated with a missense DCLRE1C variant in a later genetic analysis, and the association was replicated in an independent cohort. In vitro tests confirmed that three of the cytomegalovirus-associated TCR beta chains recognize cytomegalovirus antigens. Across donors, most TCR sequences were observed very rarely, whereas some public TCRs were present in many individuals. Because HLA typing was unavailable for some donors at each locus, only the typed subset was used in association tests. When HLA alleles, especially DR and DQ, strongly co-occurred, TCR associations were difficult to assign to individual alleles. Sequencing depth was assumed to be roughly uniform across donors in the presence/absence analyses, though that assumption may not hold. An earlier analysis of approximately 530 of the donors showed that most TCR beta V segments appeared in productive rearrangements either about 87% or about 30% of the time, which broadly matched IMGT annotations. A further reported finding was that TCR beta sequences accurately predicted the HLA-A and HLA-B alleles for most subjects in the first cohort. The earlier analysis of approximately 590 of the donors excluded roughly 16 rarely observed V segments, including chromosome 9 orphons, because counts were too low. Specific HLA alleles were associated with 18,000 or so TCR beta sequences at a false discovery rate of 0.05 in a later analysis. A total of fewer than 200 TCR beta chains were listed by the study as associated with cytomegalovirus. The classifier was reported to diagnose cytomegalovirus status with high specificity and sensitivity in both the original cohort and the validation cohort. Only TCR beta chains were sequenced in this cohort, and the absence of alpha or paired-chain data limited detectable features. Correlated functional status among segregating V segments might reflect linkage disequilibrium, but an unknown experimental factor could not be ruled out. Because the 87-base-pair reads could not distinguish some IMGT-functional V segments, including TRBV6-2 and TRBV6-3, those segments were excluded. According to a later analysis, TCR association rates differed among HLA loci, with DRB1 alleles showing the most associated TCRs and HLA-C alleles showing the fewest. It was suggested by the authors that the approach could potentially be generalized to other disease states and immunological phenotypes. For the cohort, immune exposure information was limited to CMV serostatus. In a later analysis, HLA-associated TCR beta chains showed more clonal expansion and lower generation probabilities than non-associated chains that were equally common. A group of highly shared sequence variants was considered likely to be a technical artifact of the sequencing pipeline. According to a later genetic analysis, donors in an Asian-associated ancestry cluster had fewer N-insertions in productive TCRs than the approximately 700-donor mean. A later analysis found that most CMV-associated TCR beta chains appeared HLA-restricted, with HLA associations seemingly driven largely by CMV exposure. A later analysis reported that several top co-occurrence clusters appeared linked to parvovirus B19, influenza, CMV and Epstein-Barr virus.

In total, approximately 700 healthy bone marrow donors made up the cohort. At the time of sampling, all cohort members were nominally healthy, though unrecorded immune exposures were likely present. The donor tested CMV seropositive, placing the donor among the approximately 290 seropositive members of the cohort. A peripheral blood sample was collected from each donor, and TCR beta sequencing was performed on peripheral blood mononuclear cells. Genomic DNA extraction from the blood cell samples was performed with the Qiagen DNeasy Blood Extraction Kit. Libraries were prepared through the immunoSEQ multiplex PCR assay. For the multiplex PCR, a mixture combining 60 forward primers for TCR Vbeta segments and 13 reverse primers for TCR Jbeta segments was used. A multiplex PCR assay on genomic DNA amplified the CDR3 region of rearranged TCR beta genes. The amplified TCR beta libraries were sequenced on the Illumina HiSeq System as 87-base-pair reads. On the study's bioinformatics: A later analysis tallied 75 million to 85 million unique TCR beta chains across the roughly 610 repertoires, and around 10 million of those chains were shared by two or more donors. Raw reads were error-corrected and collapsed into unique sequences with a nearest-neighbor algorithm that merged closely related sequences to remove PCR and sequencing errors. CDR3 sequences were aligned to IMGT reference sequences to assign V, D and J gene segments. For a sequence to be retained, a match of at least six nucleotides to both a V gene segment and a J gene segment was required. A rearrangement was called productive if the CDR3 had no stop codons and remained in frame with V and J, and every other rearrangement was called non-productive. Following IMGT convention, CDR3 was defined as the stretch from the second conserved V-encoded cysteine to the conserved J-encoded phenylalanine. The earlier analysis of 500 to 750 of the donors excluded any sequence lacking an unambiguous match to a single V gene segment. An earlier analysis of 450 to 650 of the donors called V segments functional above 56.7% productive rearrangements and segregating when the between-donor standard deviation exceeded 5%. To diagnose cytomegalovirus status from the catalog of TCR beta chain sequences, a statistical classification framework was built. V and J gene assignment, in a later analysis, came from comparing TCR nucleotide sequences with IMGT/GENE-DB human TR gene sequences. The TCRdist pipeline was used in a later analysis to assign CDR3 sequences and most-parsimonious VDJ recombination scenarios. In a later analysis, each TCR beta chain was defined by its CDR3 amino acid sequence together with its V-gene family, and reads lacking a unique V-gene family were excluded. As a way to deal with suspected cross-contamination and a sequencing artifact, a later analysis dropped hundreds of nucleotide sequences that were highly shared and had low generation probability. In a later analysis, a clonal expansion index for each public chain was calculated from normalized within-repertoire ranks of inferred template counts. Generation probabilities in a later analysis came from a VDJ recombination model fitted to out-of-frame rearrangements, and those results were checked against IGoR. Hypergeometric tests were used in a later analysis to score TCR-TCR, TCR-HLA and TCR-CMV co-occurrence, with a repertoire-size bias correction applied to the TCR pairs. To estimate false discovery rates, a later analysis permuted the HLA or CMV assignments 20 times. In a later analysis, co-occurring TCRs were grouped using DBSCAN, and TCRdist sequence similarity was added for clustering within HLA-allele-positive subsets. Repertoires with fewer than 30,000 or more than 120,000 public chains, plus five repertoires with anomalous nucleotide sharing, were excluded from co-occurrence clustering. Sourced from immuneACCESS, this table was stored by TCRdb with only in-frame sequences that have V and J called. A share of the clones is absent; for the studies checked, an unresolved V gene accounts for under half, and the remainder has no known explanation. V and J calls and clone size are those listed in that table; D and trimming were worked out from the DNA. Across this sample there are 150,000 to 200,000 clones, with 75% to 85% seen only once. Of the sample, 2.1% falls within the top ten clones.

Material for sequencing was PBMCs. The V and J genes are TRBV7-9 and TRBJ1-1; 7 bases in the junction line up with TRBD1. The sequence came from a woman younger than 30 in good health and CMV-seropositive. The nucleotide sequence reads as follows: TGTGCCAGCAGCCTGGGACAGCCGAACACTGAAGCTTTCTTT. This codes for CASSLGQPNTEAFF.